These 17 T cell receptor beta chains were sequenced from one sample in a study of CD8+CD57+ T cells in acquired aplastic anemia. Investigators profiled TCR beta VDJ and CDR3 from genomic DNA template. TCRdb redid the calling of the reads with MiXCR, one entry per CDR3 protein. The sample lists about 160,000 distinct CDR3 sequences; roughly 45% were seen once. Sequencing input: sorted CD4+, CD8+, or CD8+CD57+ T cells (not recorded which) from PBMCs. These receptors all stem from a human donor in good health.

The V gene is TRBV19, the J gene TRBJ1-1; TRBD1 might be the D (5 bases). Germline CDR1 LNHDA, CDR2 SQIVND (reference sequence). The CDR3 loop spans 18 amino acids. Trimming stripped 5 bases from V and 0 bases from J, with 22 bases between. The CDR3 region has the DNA TGTGCCAGTAGTCTTAATGGACCGGGGCAGAAGTTGAACACTGAAGCTTTCTTT. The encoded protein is CASSLNGPGQKLNTEAFF.

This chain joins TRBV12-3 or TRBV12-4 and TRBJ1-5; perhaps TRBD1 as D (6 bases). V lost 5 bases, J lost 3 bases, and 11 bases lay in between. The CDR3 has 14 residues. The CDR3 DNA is TGTGCCAGCAGTCCAGGGGTAATCAATCAGCCCCAGCATTTT. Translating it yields CASSPGVINQPQHF.

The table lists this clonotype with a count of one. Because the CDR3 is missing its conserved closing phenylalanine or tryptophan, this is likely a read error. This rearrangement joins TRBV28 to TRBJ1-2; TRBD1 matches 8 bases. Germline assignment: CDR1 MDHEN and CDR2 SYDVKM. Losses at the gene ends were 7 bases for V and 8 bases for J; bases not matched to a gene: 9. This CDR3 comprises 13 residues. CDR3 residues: CASTQDRGRGYTS. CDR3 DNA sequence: TGTGCCAGCACCCAAGACAGGGGCAGGGGCTACACCTCC.

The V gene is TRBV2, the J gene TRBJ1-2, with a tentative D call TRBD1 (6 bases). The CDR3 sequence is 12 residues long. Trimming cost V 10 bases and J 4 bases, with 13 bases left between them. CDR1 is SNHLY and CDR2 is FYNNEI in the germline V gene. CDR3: CATPGAGYGYTF. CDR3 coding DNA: TGTGCCACTCCGGGGGCTGGCTATGGCTACACCTTC.

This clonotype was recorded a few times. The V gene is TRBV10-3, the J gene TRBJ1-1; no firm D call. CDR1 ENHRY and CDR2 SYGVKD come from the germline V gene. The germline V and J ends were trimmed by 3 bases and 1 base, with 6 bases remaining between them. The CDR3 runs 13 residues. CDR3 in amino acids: CAISEGGNTEAFF. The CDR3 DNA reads TGTGCCATCAGTGAAGGAGGGAACACTGAAGCTTTCTTT.

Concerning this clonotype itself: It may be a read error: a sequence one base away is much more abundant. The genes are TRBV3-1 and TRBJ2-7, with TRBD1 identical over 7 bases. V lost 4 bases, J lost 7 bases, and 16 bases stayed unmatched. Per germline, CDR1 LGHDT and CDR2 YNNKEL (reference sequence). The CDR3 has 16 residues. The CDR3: CASSLSSSDRSGEQYF. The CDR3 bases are TGTGCCAGCAGCCTATCCAGCTCGGACAGGTCTGGTGAGCAGTACTTC.

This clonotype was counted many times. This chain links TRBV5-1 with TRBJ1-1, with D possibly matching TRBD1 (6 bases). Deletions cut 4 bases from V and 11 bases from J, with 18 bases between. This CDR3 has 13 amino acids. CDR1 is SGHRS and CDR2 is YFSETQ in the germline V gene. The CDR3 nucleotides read TGCGCCAGCAGCGCCGACAGGACACGAGGGGCTTTCTTT. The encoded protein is CASSADRTRGAFF. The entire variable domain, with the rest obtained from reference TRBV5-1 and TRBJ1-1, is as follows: KAGVTQTPRYLIKTRGQQVTLSCSPISGHRSVSWYQQTPGQGLQFLFEYFSETQRNKGNFPGRFSGRQFSNSRSEMNVSTLELGDSALYLCASSADRTRGAFFGQGTRLTVV.

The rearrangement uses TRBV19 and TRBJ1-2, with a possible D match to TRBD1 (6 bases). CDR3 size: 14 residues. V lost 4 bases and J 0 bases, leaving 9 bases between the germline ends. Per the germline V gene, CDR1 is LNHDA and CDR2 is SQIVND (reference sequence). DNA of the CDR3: TGTGCCAGTAGTACGGACAGCGCTAACTATGGCTACACCTTC. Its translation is CASSTDSANYGYTF.

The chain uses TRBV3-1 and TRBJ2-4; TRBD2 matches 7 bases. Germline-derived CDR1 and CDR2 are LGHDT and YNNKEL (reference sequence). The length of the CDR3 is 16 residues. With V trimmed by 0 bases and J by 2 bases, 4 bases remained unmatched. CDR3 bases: TGTGCCAGCAGCCAAGATCCGGGACTATCCAAAAACATTCAGTACTTC. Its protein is CASSQDPGLSKNIQYF.

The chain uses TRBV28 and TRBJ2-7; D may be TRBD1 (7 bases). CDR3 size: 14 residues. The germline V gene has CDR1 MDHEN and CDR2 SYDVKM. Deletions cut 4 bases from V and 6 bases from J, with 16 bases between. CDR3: CASSSGRGAGEQYF. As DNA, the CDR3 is TGTGCCAGCAGTTCGGGCAGGGGGGCGGGCGAGCAGTACTTC.

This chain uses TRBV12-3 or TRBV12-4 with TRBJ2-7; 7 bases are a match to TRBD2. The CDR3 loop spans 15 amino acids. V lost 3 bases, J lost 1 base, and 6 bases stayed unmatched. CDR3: CASSFSMGGSYEQYF. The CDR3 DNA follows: TGTGCCAGCAGTTTTTCGATGGGAGGGTCCTACGAGCAGTACTTC.

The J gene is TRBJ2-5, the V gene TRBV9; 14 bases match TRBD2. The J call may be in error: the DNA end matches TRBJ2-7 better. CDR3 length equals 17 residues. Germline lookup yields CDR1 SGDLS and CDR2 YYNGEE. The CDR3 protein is CASSLVPGLAGANEQYF. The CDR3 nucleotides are TGTGCCAGCAGCCTCGTCCCGGGACTAGCGGGAGCGAACGAGCAGTACTTC.

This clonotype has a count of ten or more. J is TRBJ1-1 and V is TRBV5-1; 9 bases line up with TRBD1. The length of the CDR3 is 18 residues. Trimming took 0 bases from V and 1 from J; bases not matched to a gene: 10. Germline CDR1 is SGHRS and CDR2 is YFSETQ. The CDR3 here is CASSLVTPTGGGNTEAFF. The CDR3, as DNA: TGCGCCAGCAGCTTGGTGACCCCGACAGGGGGAGGGAACACTGAAGCTTTCTTT.

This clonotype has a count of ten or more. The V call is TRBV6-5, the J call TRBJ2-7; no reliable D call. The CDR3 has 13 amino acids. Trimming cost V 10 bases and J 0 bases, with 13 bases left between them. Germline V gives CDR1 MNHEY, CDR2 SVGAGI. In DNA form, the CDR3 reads TGTGCCACCCGCCCCGGCGGCTCCTACGAGCAGTACTTC. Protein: CATRPGGSYEQYF.

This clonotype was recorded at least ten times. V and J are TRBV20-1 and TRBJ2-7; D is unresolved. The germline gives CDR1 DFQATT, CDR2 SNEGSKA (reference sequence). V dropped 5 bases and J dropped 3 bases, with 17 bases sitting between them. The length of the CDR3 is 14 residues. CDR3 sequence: CSAHPFREVYEQYF. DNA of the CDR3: TGCAGTGCTCACCCTTTTAGGGAAGTCTACGAGCAGTACTTC.

The CDR3 nucleotides are TGTGCCAGCAGAAAAGACAGAACCGACAATGAGCAGTTCTTC. Its translation: CASRKDRTDNEQFF. The rearrangement joins TRBV7-6 to TRBJ2-1; D perhaps matches TRBD1 (5 bases). Germline V CDR1 and CDR2: SGHVS, FNYEAQ. CDR3 length equals 14 residues. The V gene lost 6 bases and the J gene lost 5 bases, with 14 bases spanning the gap.

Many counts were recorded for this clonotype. The DNA of the CDR3 is TGTGCCAGCAGGAGGGGTTCGAACACTGAAGCTTTCTTT. Translation: CASRRGSNTEAFF. The gene calls are TRBV6-1 and TRBJ1-1; TRBD1 might be the D (5 bases). This CDR3 is built from 13 residues. V lost 6 bases and J lost 1, with 9 bases in between. Germline-derived CDR1 and CDR2 are MNHNS and SASEGT.